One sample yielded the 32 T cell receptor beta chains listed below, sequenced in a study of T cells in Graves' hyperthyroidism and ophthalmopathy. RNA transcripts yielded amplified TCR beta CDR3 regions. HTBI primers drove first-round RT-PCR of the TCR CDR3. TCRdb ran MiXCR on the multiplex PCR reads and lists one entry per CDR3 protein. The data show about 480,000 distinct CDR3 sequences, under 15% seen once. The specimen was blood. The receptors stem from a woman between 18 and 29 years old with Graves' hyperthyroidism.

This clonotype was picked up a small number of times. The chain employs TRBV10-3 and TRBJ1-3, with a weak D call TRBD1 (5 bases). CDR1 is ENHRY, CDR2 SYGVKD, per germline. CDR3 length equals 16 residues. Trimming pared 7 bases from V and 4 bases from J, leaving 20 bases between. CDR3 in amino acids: CAITSQAQGAGNTIYF. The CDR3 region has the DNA TGTGCCATCACCTCCCAAGCCCAAGGGGCCGGAAACACCATATATTTT.

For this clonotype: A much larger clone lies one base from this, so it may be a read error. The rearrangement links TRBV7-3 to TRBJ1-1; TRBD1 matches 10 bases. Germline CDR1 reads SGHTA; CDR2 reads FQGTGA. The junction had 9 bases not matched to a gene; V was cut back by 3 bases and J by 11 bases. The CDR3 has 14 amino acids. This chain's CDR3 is CASSLRRTGGDAFF. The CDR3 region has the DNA TGTGCCAGCAGCTTGAGGCGGACAGGGGGAGACGCTTTCTTT.

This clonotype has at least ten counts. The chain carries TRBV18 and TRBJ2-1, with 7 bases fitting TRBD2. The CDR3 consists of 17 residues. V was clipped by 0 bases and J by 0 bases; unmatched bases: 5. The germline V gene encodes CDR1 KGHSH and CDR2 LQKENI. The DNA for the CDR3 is TGTGCCAGCTCACCACCGGGCGGGGGAAGCTCCTACAATGAGCAGTTCTTC. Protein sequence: CASSPPGGGSSYNEQFF.

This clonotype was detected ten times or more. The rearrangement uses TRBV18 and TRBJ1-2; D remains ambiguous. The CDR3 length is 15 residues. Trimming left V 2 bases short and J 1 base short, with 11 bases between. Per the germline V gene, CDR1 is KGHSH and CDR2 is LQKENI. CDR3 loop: CASSPRPDFNYGYTF. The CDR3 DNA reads TGTGCCAGCTCACCAAGGCCAGACTTTAACTATGGCTACACCTTC.

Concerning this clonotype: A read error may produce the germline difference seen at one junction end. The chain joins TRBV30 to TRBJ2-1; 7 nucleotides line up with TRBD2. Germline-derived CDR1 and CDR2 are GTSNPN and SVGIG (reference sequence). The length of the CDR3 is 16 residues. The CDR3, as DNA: TGTGACTGGAGGGAACGACGACTAACGGGGGGCAATGAGCAGTTCTTC. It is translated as CDWRERRLTGGNEQFF. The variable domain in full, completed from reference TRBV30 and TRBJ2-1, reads SQTIHQWPATLVQPVGSPLSLECTVEGTSNPNLYWYRQAAGRGLQLLFYSVGIGQISSEVPQNLSASRPQDRQFILSSKKLLLSDSGFYLCDWRERRLTGGNEQFFGPGTRLTVL.

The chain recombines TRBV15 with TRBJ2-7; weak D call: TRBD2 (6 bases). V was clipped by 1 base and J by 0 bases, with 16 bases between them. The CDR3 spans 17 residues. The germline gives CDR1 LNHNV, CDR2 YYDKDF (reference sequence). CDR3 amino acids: CATSRGHSGTGSYEQYF. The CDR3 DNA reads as TGTGCCACCAGCAGAGGACATAGCGGAACGGGCTCCTACGAGCAGTACTTC.

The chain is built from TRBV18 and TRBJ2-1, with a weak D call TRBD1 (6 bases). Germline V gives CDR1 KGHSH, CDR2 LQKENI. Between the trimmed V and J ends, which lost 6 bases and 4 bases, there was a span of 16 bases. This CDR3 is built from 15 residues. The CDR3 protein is CASSRQDTGYNEQFF. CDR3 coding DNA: TGTGCCAGCTCTCGACAGGACACCGGGTACAATGAGCAGTTCTTC.

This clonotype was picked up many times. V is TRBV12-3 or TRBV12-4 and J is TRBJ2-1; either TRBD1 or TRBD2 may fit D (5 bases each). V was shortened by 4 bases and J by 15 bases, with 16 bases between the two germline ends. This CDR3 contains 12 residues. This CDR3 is CASSSGGPRSFF. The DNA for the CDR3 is TGTGCCAGCAGTTCTGGGGGACCCAGGTCGTTCTTC.

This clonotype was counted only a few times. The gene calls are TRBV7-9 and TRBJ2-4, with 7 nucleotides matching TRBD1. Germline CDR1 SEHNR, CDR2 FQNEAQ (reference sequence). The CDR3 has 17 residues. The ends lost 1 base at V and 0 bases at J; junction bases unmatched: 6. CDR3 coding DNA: TGTGCCAGCAGCTTAGACCGGACAGGTTCAGCCAAAAACATTCAGTACTTC. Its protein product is CASSLDRTGSAKNIQYF.

This chain's CDR3 is CASSLAHRGANTEAFF. CDR3 nucleotide sequence: TGCGCCAGCAGCTTGGCGCACAGGGGGGCGAACACTGAAGCTTTCTTT. V usage is TRBV5-1 and J usage is TRBJ1-1; 8 bases map to TRBD1. The CDR3 contains 16 residues. The V gene's germline CDR1 is SGHRS and CDR2 YFSETQ. With 0 bases clipped from V and 1 base from J, the junction kept 5 bases outside the gene matches.

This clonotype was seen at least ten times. The CDR3 nucleotides read TGTGCCATCAGTGGGACTAGCTTGGAGACCCAGTACTTC. As protein: CAISGTSLETQYF. This chain uses TRBV10-3 with TRBJ2-5; 8 bases align to TRBD2. Trimming cost V 4 bases and J 5 bases; bases outside gene matches: 3. CDR1 and CDR2 from the germline V gene are ENHRY and SYGVKD. This CDR3 has 13 amino acids.

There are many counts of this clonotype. CDR3 loop: CASSPEPGQHYGYTF. The CDR3 DNA is TGTGCCAGCAGCCCCGAACCGGGACAACACTATGGCTACACCTTC. The rearrangement joins TRBV7-8 to TRBJ1-2, with D possibly being TRBD1 (6 bases). The V end was cut by 5 bases, the J end by 3 bases, with 16 bases between. CDR3 size: 15 residues. Germline V CDR1 and CDR2: SGHVS, FQNEAQ.

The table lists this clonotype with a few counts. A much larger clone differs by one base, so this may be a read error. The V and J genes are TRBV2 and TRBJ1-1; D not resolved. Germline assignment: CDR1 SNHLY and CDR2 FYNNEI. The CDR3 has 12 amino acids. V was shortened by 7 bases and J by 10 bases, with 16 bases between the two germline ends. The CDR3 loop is CASMSGRPGAFF. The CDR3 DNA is TGTGCCAGCATGAGTGGGCGACCTGGAGCTTTCTTT.

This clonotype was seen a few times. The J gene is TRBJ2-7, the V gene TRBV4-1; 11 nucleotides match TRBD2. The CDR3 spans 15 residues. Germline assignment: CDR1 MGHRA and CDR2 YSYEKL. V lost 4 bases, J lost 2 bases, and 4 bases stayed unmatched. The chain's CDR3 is CASSRYSGRAYEQYF. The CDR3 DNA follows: TGCGCCAGCAGCCGGTATAGCGGGAGGGCCTACGAGCAGTACTTC.

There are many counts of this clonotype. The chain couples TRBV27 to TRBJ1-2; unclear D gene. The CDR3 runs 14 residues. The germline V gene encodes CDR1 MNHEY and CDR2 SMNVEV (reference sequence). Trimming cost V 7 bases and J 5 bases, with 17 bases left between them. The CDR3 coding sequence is TGTGCCAGCAAGATTGCCGGGTCGACATATGGCTACACCTTC. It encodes CASKIAGSTYGYTF.

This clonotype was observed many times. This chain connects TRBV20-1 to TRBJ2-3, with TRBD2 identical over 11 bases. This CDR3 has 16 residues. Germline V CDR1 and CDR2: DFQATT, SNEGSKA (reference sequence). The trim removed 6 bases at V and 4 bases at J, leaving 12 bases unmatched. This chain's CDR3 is CSAAGTSGAISDTQYF. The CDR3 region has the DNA TGCAGTGCCGCCGGGACTAGCGGAGCGATATCAGATACGCAGTATTTT.

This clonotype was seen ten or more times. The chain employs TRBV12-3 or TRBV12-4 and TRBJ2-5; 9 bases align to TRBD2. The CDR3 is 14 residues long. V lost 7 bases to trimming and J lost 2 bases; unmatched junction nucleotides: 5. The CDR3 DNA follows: TGTGCCAGCACCCGTGCGGGAGGGCAAGAGACCCAGTACTTC. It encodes CASTRAGGQETQYF.

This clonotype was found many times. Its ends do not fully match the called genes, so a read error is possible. CDR3 sequence: CACRTGGGQPQHF. The DNA for the CDR3 is TGTGCCTGCAGGACAGGGGGCGGTCAGCCCCAGCATTTT. The rearrangement links TRBV12-3 or TRBV12-4 to TRBJ1-5, with 11 positions matching TRBD1. This CDR3 contains 13 residues.

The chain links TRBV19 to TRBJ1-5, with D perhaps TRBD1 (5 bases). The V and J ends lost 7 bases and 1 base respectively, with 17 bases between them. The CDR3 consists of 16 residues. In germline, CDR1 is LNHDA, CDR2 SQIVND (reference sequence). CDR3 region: CASTRLQGISNQPQHF. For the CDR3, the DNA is TGTGCCAGTACCCGGCTCCAGGGTATAAGCAATCAGCCCCAGCATTTT. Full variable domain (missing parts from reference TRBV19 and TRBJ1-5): DGGITQSPKYLFRKEGQNVTLSCEQNLNHDAMYWYRQDPGQGLRLIYYSQIVNDFQKGDIAEGYSVSREKKESFPLTVTSAQKNPTAFYLCASTRLQGISNQPQHFGDGTRLSIL.

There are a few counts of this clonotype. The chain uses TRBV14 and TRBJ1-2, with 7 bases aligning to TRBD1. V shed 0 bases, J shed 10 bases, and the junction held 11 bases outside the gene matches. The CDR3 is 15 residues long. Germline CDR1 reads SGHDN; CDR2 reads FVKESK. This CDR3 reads CASSQDGRQGLDYTF. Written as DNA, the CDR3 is TGTGCCAGCAGCCAAGATGGTAGACAGGGATTGGACTACACCTTC.

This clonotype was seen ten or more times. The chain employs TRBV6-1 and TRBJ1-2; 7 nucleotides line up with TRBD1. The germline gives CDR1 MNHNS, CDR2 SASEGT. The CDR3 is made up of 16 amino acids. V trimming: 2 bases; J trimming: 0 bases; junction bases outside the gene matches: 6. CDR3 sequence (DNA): TGTGCCAGCAGTGAACTTTTGGGGACAGCTAACTATGGCTACACCTTC. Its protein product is CASSELLGTANYGYTF.

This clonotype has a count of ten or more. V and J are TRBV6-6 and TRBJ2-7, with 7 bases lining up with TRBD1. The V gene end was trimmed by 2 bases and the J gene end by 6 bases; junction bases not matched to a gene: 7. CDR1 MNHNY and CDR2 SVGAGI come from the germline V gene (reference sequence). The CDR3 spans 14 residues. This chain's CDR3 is CASSYKQGLSEQYF. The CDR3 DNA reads TGTGCCAGCAGTTACAAACAGGGGTTGTCCGAGCAGTACTTC.

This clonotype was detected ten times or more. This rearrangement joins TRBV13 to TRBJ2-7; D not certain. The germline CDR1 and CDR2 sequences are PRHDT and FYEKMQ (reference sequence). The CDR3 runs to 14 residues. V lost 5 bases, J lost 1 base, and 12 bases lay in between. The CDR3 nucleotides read TGTGCCAGCAGCCCCGAGACACCGTCCTACGAGCAGTACTTC. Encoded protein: CASSPETPSYEQYF.

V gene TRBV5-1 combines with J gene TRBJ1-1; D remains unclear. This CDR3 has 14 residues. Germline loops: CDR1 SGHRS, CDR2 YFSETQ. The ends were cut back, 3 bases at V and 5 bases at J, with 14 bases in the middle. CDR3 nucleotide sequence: TGCGCCAGCAGCTCCCCCTCACCGGGGACTGAAGCTTTCTTT. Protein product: CASSSPSPGTEAFF. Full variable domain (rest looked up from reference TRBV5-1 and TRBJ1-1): KAGVTQTPRYLIKTRGQQVTLSCSPISGHRSVSWYQQTPGQGLQFLFEYFSETQRNKGNFPGRFSGRQFSNSRSEMNVSTLELGDSALYLCASSSPSPGTEAFFGQGTRLTVV.

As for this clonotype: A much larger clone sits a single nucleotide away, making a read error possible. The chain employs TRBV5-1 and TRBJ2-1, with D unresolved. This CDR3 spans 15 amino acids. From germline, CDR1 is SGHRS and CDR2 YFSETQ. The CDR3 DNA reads TGCGCCAGCAGCTTGGGGACCCCAACCTACGATGAGCAGTTCTTC. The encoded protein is CASSLGTPTYDEQFF.

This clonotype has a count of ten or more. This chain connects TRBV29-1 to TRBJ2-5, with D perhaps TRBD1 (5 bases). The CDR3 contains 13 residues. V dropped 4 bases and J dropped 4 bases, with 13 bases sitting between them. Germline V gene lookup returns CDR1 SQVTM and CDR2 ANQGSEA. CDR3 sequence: CSVGEQAPETQYF. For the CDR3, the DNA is TGCAGCGTTGGGGAACAGGCCCCAGAGACCCAGTACTTC.

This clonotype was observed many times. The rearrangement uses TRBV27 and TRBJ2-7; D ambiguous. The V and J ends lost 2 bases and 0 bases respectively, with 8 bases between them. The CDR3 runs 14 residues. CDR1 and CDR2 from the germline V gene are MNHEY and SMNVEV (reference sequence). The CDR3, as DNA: TGTGCCAGCAGTTTAGTGGCCAACTCCTACGAGCAGTACGTC. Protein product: CASSLVANSYEQYV.

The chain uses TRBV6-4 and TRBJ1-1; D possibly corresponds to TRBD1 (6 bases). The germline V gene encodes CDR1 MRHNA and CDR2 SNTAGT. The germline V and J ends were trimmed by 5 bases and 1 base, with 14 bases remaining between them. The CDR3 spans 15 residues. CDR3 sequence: CASSQTQTGNTEAFF. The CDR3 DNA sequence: TGTGCCAGCAGTCAAACACAGACAGGGAACACTGAAGCTTTCTTT.

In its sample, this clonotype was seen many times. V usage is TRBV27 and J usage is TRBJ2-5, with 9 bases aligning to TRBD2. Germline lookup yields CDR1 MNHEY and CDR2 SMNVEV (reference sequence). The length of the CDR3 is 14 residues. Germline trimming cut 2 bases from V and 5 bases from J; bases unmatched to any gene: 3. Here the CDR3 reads CASSLSGRKETQYF. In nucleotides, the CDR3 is TGTGCCAGCAGTTTAAGCGGGAGGAAGGAGACCCAGTACTTC.

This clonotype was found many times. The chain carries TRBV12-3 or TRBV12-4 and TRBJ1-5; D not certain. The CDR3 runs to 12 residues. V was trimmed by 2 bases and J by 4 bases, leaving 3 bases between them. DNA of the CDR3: TGTGCCAGCAGTTTATGGAATCAGCCCCAGCATTTT. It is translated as CASSLWNQPQHF.

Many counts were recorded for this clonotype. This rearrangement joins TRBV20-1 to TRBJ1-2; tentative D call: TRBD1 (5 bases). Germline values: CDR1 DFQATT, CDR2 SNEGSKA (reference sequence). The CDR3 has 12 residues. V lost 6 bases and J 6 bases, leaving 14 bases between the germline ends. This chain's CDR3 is CSATREVDGYTF. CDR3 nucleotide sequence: TGCAGTGCCACCAGGGAAGTAGATGGCTACACCTTC.

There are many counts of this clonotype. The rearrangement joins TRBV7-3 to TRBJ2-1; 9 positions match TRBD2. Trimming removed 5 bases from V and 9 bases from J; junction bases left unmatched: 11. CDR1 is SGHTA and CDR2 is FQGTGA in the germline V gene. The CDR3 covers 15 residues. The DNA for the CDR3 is TGTGCCAGCAGCCCTTGGGCTAGCGGGACGGGTGAGCAGTTCTTC. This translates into CASSPWASGTGEQFF.